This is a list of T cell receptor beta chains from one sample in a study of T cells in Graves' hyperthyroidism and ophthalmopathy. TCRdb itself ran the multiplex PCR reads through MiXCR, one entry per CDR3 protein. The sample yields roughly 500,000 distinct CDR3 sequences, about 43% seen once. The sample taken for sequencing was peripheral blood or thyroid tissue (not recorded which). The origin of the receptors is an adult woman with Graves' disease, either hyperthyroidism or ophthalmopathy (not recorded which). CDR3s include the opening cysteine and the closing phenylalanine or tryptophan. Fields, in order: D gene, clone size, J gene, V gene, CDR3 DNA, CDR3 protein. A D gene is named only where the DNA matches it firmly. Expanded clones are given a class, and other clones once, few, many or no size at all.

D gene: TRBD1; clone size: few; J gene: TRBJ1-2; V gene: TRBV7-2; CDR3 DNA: TGTGCCAGCAGCTTAGTTGCCGTTCGGACAGGGCCCTATGGCTACACCTTC; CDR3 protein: CASSLVAVRTGPYGYTF
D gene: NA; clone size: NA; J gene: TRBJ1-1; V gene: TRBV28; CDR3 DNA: TGTGCCAGCAGTTCCAAGGGCCTGAACACTGAAGCTTTCTTT; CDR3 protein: CASSSKGLNTEAFF
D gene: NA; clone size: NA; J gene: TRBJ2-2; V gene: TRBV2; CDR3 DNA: TGTGCCAGCCGTTTCTCAGGGGCCGGGGAGCTGTTTTTT; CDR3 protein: CASRFSGAGELFF
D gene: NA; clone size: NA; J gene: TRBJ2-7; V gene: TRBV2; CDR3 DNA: TGTGCCAGCAGTGAATGGCGGGAAGGGTACGAGCAGTACTTC; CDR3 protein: CASSEWREGYEQYF
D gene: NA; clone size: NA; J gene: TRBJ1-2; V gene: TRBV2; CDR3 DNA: TGTGCCAGCAGTGAGGCGAGGGCTCGAGTGTATGGCTACACCTTC; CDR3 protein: CASSEARARVYGYTF
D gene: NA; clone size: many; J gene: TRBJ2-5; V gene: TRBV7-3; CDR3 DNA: TGTGCCAGCAGCTTAGGGAGAGCTGCAGAGACCCAGTACTTC; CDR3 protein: CASSLGRAAETQYF
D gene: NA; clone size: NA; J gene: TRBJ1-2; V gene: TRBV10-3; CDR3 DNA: TGTGCCATCAGTGCTCTGGGGGGCTGGGATGGCTACACCTTC; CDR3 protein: CAISALGGWDGYTF
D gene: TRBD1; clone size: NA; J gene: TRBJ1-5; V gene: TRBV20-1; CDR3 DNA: TGCAGTTTATCGGGGGGGACAGGCCCAAATCAGCCCCAGCATTTT; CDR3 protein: CSLSGGTGPNQPQHF
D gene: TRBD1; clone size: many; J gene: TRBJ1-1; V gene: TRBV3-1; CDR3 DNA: TGTGCCAGCAGCCCGACAGGGAGGACGACTGAAGCTTTCTTT; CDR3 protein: CASSPTGRTTEAFF
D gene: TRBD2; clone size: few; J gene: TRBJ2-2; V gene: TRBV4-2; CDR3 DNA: TGTGCCAGCAGCCGATACTTGGTGGGCGGGAGTGGCGGGGAGCTGTTTTTT; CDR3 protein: CASSRYLVGGSGGELFF
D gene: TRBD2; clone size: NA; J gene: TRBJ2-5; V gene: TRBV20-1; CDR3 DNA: TGCAGTGCTGGGGCGGCGGGAGGCCAAGAGACCCAGTACTTC; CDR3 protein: CSAGAAGGQETQYF
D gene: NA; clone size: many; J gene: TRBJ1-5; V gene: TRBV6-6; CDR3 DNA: TGTGCCAGCAGTTACGAGGGAGGCATCAATCAGCCCCAGCATTTT; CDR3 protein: CASSYEGGINQPQHF
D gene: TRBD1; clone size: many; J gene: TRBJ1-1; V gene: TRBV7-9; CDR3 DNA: TGTGCCAGCAGACAGGACAGGGCGAACACTGAAGCTTTCTTT; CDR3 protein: CASRQDRANTEAFF
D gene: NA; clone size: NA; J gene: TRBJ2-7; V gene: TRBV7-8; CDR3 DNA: TGTGCCAGCAGCCAGTCCATCAGGGAAGGGTACGAGCAGTACTTC; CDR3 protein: CASSQSIREGYEQYF
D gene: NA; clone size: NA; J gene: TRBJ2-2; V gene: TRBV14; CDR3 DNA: TGTGCCAGCAGGGCCAGGAACACCGGGGAGCTGTTTTTT; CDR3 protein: CASRARNTGELFF
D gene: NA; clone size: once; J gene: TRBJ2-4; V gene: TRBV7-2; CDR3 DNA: TGTGCCAGCACCACAGGCCTAGGGGGCAAAAACATTCAGTACTTC; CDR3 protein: CASTTGLGGKNIQYF